The clone carrying this T cell receptor (beta chain) was seen more than once but under ten times. Antigen specificity is unknown. The data originate from a study of T cells in Graves' hyperthyroidism and ophthalmopathy. Overall study results and limits: Ophthalmopathy was separated from stable hyperthyroidism by a 13 V-J model.

CDR3 length: 17 amino acids. With V trimmed by 5 bases and J by 0 bases, 6 bases remained unmatched. CDR1 is SGHAT and CDR2 is FQNNGV in the germline V gene. Using RNA transcripts as the source, TCR beta CDR3 regions were amplified. First-round RT-PCR with HTBI primers amplified the TCR CDR3 region. A single record per CDR3 protein comes from TCRdb applying MiXCR to the multiplex PCR reads. The table lists approximately 400,000 distinct CDR3 sequences, approximately 14% of them singletons. What was sequenced was blood. The J gene is TRBJ2-2, the V gene TRBV11-2, with 10 positions matching TRBD2. The sequence came from a woman aged 55 to 70 with Graves' hyperthyroidism. CDR3 nucleotide sequence: TGTGCCAGCAGCCCCCCCGGGACTAGCGCGAACACCGGGGAGCTGTTTTTT. It specifies CASSPPGTSANTGELFF. Full variable domain (outside the CDR3, taken from reference TRBV11-2 and TRBJ2-2): EAGVAQSPRYKIIEKRQSVAFWCNPISGHATLYWYQQILGQGPKLLIQFQNNGVVDDSQLPKDRFSAERLKGVDSTLKIQPAKLEDSAVYLCASSPPGTSANTGELFFGEGSRLTVL.